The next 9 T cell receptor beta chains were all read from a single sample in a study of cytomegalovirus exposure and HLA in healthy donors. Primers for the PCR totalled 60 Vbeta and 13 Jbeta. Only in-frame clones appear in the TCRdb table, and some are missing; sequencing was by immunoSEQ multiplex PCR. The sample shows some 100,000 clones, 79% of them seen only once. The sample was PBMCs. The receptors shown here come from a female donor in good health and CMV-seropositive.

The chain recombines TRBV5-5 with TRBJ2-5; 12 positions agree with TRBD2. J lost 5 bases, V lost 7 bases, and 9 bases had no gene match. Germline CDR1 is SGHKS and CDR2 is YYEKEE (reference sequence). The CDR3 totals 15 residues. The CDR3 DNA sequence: TGTGCCAGCTCCCCTAGCGGGGGGGTACGTGAGACCCAGTACTTC. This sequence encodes CASSPSGGVRETQYF. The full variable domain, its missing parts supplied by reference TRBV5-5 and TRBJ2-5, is DAGVTQSPTHLIKTRGQQVTLRCSPISGHKSVSWYQQVLGQGPQFIFQYYEKEERGRGNFPDRFSARQFPNYSSELNVNALLLGDSALYLCASSPSGGVRETQYFGPGTRLLVL.

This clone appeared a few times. Written as DNA, the CDR3 is TGTGCCAGCAGCTTTGGTACTACTGAAGCTTTCTTT. Protein product: CASSFGTTEAFF. The rearrangement joins TRBV5-6 to TRBJ1-1; D uncertain. Germline V gives CDR1 SGHDT, CDR2 YYEEEE. Trimming cost V 2 bases and J 5 bases, with 7 bases left between them. CDR3 size: 12 residues.

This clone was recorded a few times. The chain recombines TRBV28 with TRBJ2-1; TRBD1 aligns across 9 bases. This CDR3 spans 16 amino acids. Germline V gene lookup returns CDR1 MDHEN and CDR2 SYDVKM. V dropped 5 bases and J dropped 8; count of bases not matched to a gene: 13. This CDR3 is CASSTSGQGRVYEQFF. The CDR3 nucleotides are TGTGCCAGCAGTACCTCGGGACAGGGTAGGGTGTATGAGCAGTTCTTC.

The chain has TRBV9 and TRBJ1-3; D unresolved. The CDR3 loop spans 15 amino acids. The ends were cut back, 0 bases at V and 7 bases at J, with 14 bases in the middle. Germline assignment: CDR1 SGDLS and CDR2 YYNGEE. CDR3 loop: CASSVEMAVQNTIYF. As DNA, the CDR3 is TGTGCCAGCAGCGTAGAGATGGCAGTCCAGAACACCATATATTTT.

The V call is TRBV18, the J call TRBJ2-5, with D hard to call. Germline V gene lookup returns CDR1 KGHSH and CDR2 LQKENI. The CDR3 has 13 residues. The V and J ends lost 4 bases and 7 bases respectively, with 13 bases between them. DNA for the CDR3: TGTGCCAGCTCACTAGACCCAAGAGGGACCCAGTACTTC. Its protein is CASSLDPRGTQYF.

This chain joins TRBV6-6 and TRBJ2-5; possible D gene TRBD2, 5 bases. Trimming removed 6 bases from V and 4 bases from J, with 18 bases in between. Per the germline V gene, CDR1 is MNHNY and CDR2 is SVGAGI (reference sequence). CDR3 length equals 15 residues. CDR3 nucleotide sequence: TGTGCCAGCAGCCCCAGAGGGCGCGAACGAGAGACCCAGTACTTC. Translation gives CASSPRGRERETQYF.

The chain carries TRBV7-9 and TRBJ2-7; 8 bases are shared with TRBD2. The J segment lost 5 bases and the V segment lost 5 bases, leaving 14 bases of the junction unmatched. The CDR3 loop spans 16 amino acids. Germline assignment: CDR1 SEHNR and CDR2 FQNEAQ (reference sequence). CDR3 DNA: TGTGCCAGCAGCCTAGTGGGGATAGCGGGGTTCGACGAGCAGTACTTC. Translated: CASSLVGIAGFDEQYF.

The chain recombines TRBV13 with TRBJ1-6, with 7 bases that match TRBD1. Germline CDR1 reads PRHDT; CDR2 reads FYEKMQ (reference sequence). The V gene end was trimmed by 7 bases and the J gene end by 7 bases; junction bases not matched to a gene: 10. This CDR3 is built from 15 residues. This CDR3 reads CASKLTGVENSPLHF. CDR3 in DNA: TGTGCCAGCAAACTCACAGGGGTAGAGAATTCACCCCTCCACTTT. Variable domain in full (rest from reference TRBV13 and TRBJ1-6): AAGVIQSPRHLIKEKRETATLKCYPIPRHDTVYWYQQGPGQDPQFLISFYEKMQSDKGSIPDRFSAQQFSDYHSELNMSSLELGDSALYFCASKLTGVENSPLHFGNGTRLTVT.

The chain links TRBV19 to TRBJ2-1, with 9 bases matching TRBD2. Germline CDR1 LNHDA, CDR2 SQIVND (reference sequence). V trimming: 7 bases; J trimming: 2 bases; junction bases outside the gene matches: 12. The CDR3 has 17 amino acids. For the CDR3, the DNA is TGTGCCAGTACGCAGACGACTAGCGGATTTCCCTACAATGAGCAGTTCTTC. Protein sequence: CASTQTTSGFPYNEQFF. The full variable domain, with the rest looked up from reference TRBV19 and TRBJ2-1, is DGGITQSPKYLFRKEGQNVTLSCEQNLNHDAMYWYRQDPGQGLRLIYYSQIVNDFQKGDIAEGYSVSREKKESFPLTVTSAQKNPTAFYLCASTQTTSGFPYNEQFFGPGTRLTVL.